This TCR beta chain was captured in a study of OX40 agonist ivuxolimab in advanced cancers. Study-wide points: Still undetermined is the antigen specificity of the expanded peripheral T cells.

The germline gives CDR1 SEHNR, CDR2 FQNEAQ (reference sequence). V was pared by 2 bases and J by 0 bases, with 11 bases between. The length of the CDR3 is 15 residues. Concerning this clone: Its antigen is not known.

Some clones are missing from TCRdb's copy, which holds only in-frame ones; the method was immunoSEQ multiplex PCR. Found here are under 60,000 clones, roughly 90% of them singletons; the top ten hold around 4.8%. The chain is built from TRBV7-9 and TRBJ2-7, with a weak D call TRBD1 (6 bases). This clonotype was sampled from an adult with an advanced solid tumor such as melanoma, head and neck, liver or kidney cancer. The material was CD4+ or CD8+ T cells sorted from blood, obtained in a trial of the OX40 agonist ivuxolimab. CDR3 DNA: TGTGCCAGCAGCTTATCTGGGGGCAACTCCTACGAGCAGTACTTC. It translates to CASSLSGGNSYEQYF.